Listed below are T cell receptor beta chains from one sample, sequenced in a study of cytomegalovirus exposure and HLA in healthy donors. Some clones are missing from TCRdb's copy, which holds only in-frame ones; the method was immunoSEQ multiplex PCR. In the table there are under 200,000 clones, about 81% of which are singletons. The sequenced material came from PBMCs. The receptor set was obtained from a woman aged 25 to 45 in good health and CMV-seronegative. Each CDR3 is given with its conserved first and last residue.

v_call cdr3_aa
TRBV5-6 CASSSGGEVSYEQYF
TRBV6-5 CASGNGGANEAFF
TRBV5-1 CASTLRGAPDEKLFF
TRBV29-1 CSVFQGESYEQYF
TRBV12-2 CASRLVGRVAGDNEQFF
TRBV28 CASSTSGGGAGELFF
TRBV30 CAWSEYRGSGYTF
TRBV11-2 CASSNTGANTGELFF
TRBV7-2 CASSSRTSGIVGELFF
TRBV5-1 CASSLPGGTNIQYF
TRBV6-4 CASSEDGGRGELFF
TRBV2 CASSELGAVGNTIYF
TRBV18 CASSVVGQGSEKLFF
TRBV19 CASSINRGYEQYF
TRBV7-3 CASSEHPNQPQHF
TRBV7-2 CASSSSADSSRGLFF
TRBV5-1 CASNLRDRGPSGRPYEQYF
TRBV5-1 CASSSSTGGSYNEQFF
TRBV2 CASRRTGMNTEAFF
TRBV9 CASSVGTGKMGPTADTQYF
TRBV29-1 CSAPDFVSQETQYF
TRBV5-1 CASSLVAVTDTQYF
TRBV18 CASSPQAQTGGEAFF
TRBV11-2 CASTQGVTQYF
TRBV18 CASSRTGTGGTEAFF
TRBV5-1 CASSRGLAGKETQYF
TRBV5-1 CASSLSGGSSYGYTF
TRBV7-7 CASSLDSRAEQYF
TRBV4-1 CASSQPTGTSGRGSYEQYF
TRBV7-3 CASSHFRDFGTQYF
TRBV7-7 CASSAILAGRDTQYF
TRBV5-4 CASSQGQQETQYF
TRBV6-6 CASSYQGMDYGYTF
TRBV19 CASSIDPRYEAFF
TRBV7-9 CASSSTGSRNQPQHF
TRBV5-1 CASNSGTGVYYGYTF
TRBV5-4 CASSLTQETQYF
TRBV28 CASSSRGVGETQYF
TRBV6-5 CASSPWLSGGNEQFF
TRBV30 CAWSLVTEAFF
TRBV2 CASSEIQAAQPQHF